This T cell receptor beta chain was identified during a study of blood T cells in healthy people across ages (dated by TCRdb to the mid-2010s). Notes on the research overall: Template switching captured roughly one uniquely barcoded TCR beta cDNA molecule per two T cells in model experiments. To avoid experimental bias, donors of different ages were spread randomly across the sequencing lanes. Two additional independent replicas of 1 million unique cDNA reads from the same blood draw were analyzed for two donors (one aged 18 to 30 and one aged 80 or older). The study measured age-related changes in TCR beta repertoire diversity using deep sequencing normalized with unique cDNA molecular identifiers. The donors were divided into four age groups: young (average around 17 years), middle-aged (about 39), aged (about 60) and long-lived (about 84).

The donors were some 36 Caucasian individuals from Russia, aged roughly 6 to 90 years, who were systemically healthy. Approximately 11 milliliters of peripheral blood were drawn from each donor into EDTA-treated Vacutainer tubes. Ficoll-Paque density-gradient centrifugation was used to isolate PBMCs, with at least 7 million per sample. Total RNA was extracted from PBMCs with Trizol reagent, with at least 6 micrograms obtained per sample. The percentages of naive CD45RAhigh/CD27high T cells were determined by flow cytometry on a PBMC aliquot from every donor. General findings and caveats noted by the study authors: Conclusive comparison of naive and antigen-experienced compartments was prevented by the profiling of bulk unsorted PBMCs. Compared with the aged group, the long-lived group had more naive CD4+ T cells, fewer expanded clones and increased TCR diversity, suggesting age selection. Observed TCR beta diversity correlated strongly with the percentage of naive T cells measured by flow cytometry. As age increased, observed TCR beta diversity per million T cells dropped in a roughly linear way, and a significant reduction was already evident by age about 40. Because the CMV infection status of the donors was unknown, age-related changes in expanded clonotypes may potentially have been confounded. Total diversity estimates from one million sequenced T cells were considered lower bounds and underestimates.

The protocol used for the library was 5' RACE. Sequencer: Illumina HiSeq 2500. A second PCR of 7 to 11 cycles was performed with a sample-barcoded 5' primer and a J-beta primer mix. A template-switch 5' adaptor carrying 12 random nucleotides introduced a unique molecular identifier onto each TCR beta cDNA molecule. Each sample yielded at least 2.5 million CDR3-containing paired-end reads. The Mint cDNA synthesis kit, primed by a TRBC-specific oligonucleotide, was used to synthesize first-strand cDNA from all RNA. Following uracil-DNA glycosylase treatment, all cDNA underwent a first 18-cycle PCR with the universal primers M1SS and BC2_uni_R. The authors' pipeline ran thus. For normalization, 1 million high-quality reads were randomly selected from each sample, with every read carrying a distinct molecular identifier. Instead of being binned into consensus sequences, reads with shared molecular identifiers were discarded. MiTCR, set to a Q25 quality threshold and the strictest error-elimination algorithm, was used for CDR3 identification, clonotype clustering and error correction. Lower-bound total TCR beta diversity was estimated with a nonparametric unseen species model using Euler transformation. TCRdb reprocessed the public reads (quality trimming at Q25 with fastp, clone calling with MiXCR) and kept in-frame beta chains. One record per CDR3 amino acid sequence lists the most common genes and DNA. These V and J calls derive from TCRdb rather than the authors' analysis. The sample table holds under 1,000,000 distinct CDR3 sequences, of which 46% were seen once. The ten largest clones capture over 15% of the sample.

Its CDR3 holds 13 amino acids, cysteine through phenylalanine. Only the CDR3 DNA is retained, 39 bases long and in frame from the first base. The V end loses 0 bases and the J end loses 4 bases, and a stretch of 7 bases separates them. CDR1 and CDR2, per the germline V gene, are SGHRS and YFSETQ. Remarks on this clonotype: This receptor's antigen is unknown. One base away there is no much larger clone; base qualities are not given.

This clonotype was obtained from an elderly man in good health. The rearrangement joined TRBV5-1 to TRBJ1-2; a confident D gene designation cannot be given. Specimen: blood. The CDR3 region: CASSLVPSYGYTF. The nucleotide sequence is TGCGCCAGCAGCTTGGTACCTTCCTATGGCTACACCTTC.